Below are 10 T cell receptor beta chains sequenced from a single sample in a study of post-analysis software for immune sequencing data. General observations from the study: Controls had lower frequencies than patients of 4 or 5 TRBV segments, which included TRBV5-6, TRBV5-1 and TRBV20-1.

Their specific antigens are unknown. Unique molecular identifiers were carried by the TCR beta cDNA libraries. In TCRdb, the PCR reads were re-called with MiXCR into one record per CDR3 protein. This table has about 820,000 distinct CDR3 sequences, roughly half appearing once. Sequenced material: blood. These receptors were obtained from a girl aged 10 to 17 with multiple sclerosis.

This chain links TRBV25-1 with TRBJ2-4, with unresolved D. The J call is uncertain, as TRBJ2-7 better fits the DNA end. The CDR3 covers 12 residues. The germline V gene encodes CDR1 MGHDK and CDR2 SYGVNS. CDR3 nucleotide sequence: TGTGCCAGCAGTGTCTCAGCCTACGAGCAGTACTTC. It translates to CASSVSAYEQYF.

V is TRBV7-9 and J is TRBJ2-7; a possible D gene is TRBD2 (5 bases). Deletions cut 4 bases from V and 2 bases from J, with 15 bases between. In germline, CDR1 is SEHNR, CDR2 FQNEAQ (reference sequence). The CDR3 covers 15 residues. CDR3 residues: CASSSLGVFTYEQYF. As DNA, the CDR3 is TGTGCCAGCAGCTCACTCGGGGTTTTTACCTACGAGCAGTACTTC.

The DNA for the CDR3 is TGTGCCAGCAGTCCGGGACAGGGGGAAGCCGGGGAGCTGTTTTTT. Translated, it gives CASSPGQGEAGELFF. The chain is built from TRBV6-1 and TRBJ2-2; 11 positions match TRBD1. The CDR3 loop spans 15 amino acids. V dropped 5 bases and J dropped 6; count of bases not matched to a gene: 5. Germline V gene lookup returns CDR1 MNHNS and CDR2 SASEGT.

This chain joins TRBV7-2 and TRBJ1-4, with D perhaps TRBD1 (5 bases). Per germline, CDR1 SGHTA and CDR2 FQGNSA. V was pared by 5 bases and J by 2 bases, with 15 bases between. The CDR3 loop spans 16 amino acids. The CDR3 is CASSPNIGGTNEKLFF. In DNA, the CDR3 is TGTGCCAGCAGCCCCAACATCGGGGGTACTAATGAAAAACTGTTTTTT. Based on the CDR3 plus reference TRBV7-2 and TRBJ1-4, the full variable domain is GAGVSQSPSNKVTEKGKDVELRCDPISGHTALYWYRQSLGQGLEFLIYFQGNSAPDKSGLPSDRFSAERTGGSVSTLTIQRTQQEDSAVYLCASSPNIGGTNEKLFFGSGTQLSVL.

V gene TRBV25-1 combines with J gene TRBJ1-2; 11 positions match TRBD1. Germline values: CDR1 MGHDK, CDR2 SYGVNS. With V trimmed by 7 bases and J by 7 bases, 8 bases remained unmatched. The CDR3 loop spans 14 amino acids. The CDR3 protein is CASKRDGTGGGYTF. The CDR3 region has the DNA TGTGCCAGCAAGCGAGACGGGACAGGGGGTGGCTACACCTTC.

J is TRBJ2-2 and V is TRBV13; unclear D gene. The CDR3 totals 16 residues. Trimming cost V 7 bases and J 5 bases, with 20 bases left between them. Germline CDR1 reads PRHDT; CDR2 reads FYEKMQ (reference sequence). The DNA for the CDR3 is TGTGCCAGCACCGAGACCTTTTCCGAGCAGACCGGGGAGCTGTTTTTT. Protein: CASTETFSEQTGELFF.

This clonotype was seen a few times. The V and J genes are TRBV4-1 and TRBJ1-4, with 10 bases aligning to TRBD1. This CDR3 contains 16 residues. Germline assignment: CDR1 MGHRA and CDR2 YSYEKL. V gave up 2 bases and J gave up 11 bases; unmatched junction bases: 11. CDR3 bases: TGCGCCAGCAGCCAAATGTATAGGGACAGGGGAGGGAAACTGTTTTTT. Its translation: CASSQMYRDRGGKLFF.

The chain couples TRBV5-1 to TRBJ2-7, with TRBD1 matching over 11 bases. This CDR3 is 14 amino acids long. Germline assignment: CDR1 SGHRS and CDR2 YFSETQ. Unmatched junction bases numbered 5, after V lost 4 bases and J lost 5 bases. CDR3 sequence reads: CASSPGDRGNEQYF. Here the CDR3 DNA reads TGCGCCAGCAGCCCTGGGGACAGGGGGAACGAGCAGTACTTC.

The rearrangement joins TRBV5-1 to TRBJ1-1, with 8 bases fitting TRBD1. This CDR3 region has 14 residues. V trimming: 1 base; J trimming: 8 bases; junction bases outside the gene matches: 7. Germline V lookup: CDR1 SGHRS, CDR2 YFSETQ. CDR3 residues: CASSLFQGAEEAFF. The CDR3 DNA reads as TGCGCCAGCAGCTTGTTTCAGGGGGCCGAGGAAGCTTTCTTT.

The J gene is TRBJ2-1, the V gene TRBV29-1; TRBD2 might be the D (6 bases). CDR3 length: 12 residues. Germline V gene sequence: CDR1 SQVTM, CDR2 ANQGSEA. V dropped 7 bases and J dropped 4 bases, with 11 bases sitting between them. In DNA form, the CDR3 reads TGCAGCGGGACCCGGGGGTACAATGAGCAGTTCTTC. This sequence encodes CSGTRGYNEQFF.